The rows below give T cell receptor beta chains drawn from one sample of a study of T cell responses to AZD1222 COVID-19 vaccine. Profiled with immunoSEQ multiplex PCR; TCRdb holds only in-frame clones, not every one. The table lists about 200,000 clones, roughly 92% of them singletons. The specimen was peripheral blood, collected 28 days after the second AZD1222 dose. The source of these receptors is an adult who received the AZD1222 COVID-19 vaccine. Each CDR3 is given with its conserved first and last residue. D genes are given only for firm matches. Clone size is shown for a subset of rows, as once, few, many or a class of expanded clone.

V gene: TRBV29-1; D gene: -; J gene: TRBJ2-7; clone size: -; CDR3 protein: CSAQTGTAVGYEQYF; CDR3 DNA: TGCAGCGCTCAGACCGGGACCGCAGTCGGGTACGAGCAGTACTTC
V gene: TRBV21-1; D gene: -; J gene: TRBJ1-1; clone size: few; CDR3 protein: CASSKHPGQGRAEAFF; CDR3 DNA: TGTGCCAGCAGCAAACATCCTGGACAGGGAAGGGCTGAAGCTTTCTTT
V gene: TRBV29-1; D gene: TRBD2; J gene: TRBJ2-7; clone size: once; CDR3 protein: CSIPGLNKYEQYF; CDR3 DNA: TGCAGCATCCCGGGACTAAATAAGTACGAGCAGTACTTC
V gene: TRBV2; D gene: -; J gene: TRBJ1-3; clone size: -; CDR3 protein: CASSDFGQRKRNTIYF; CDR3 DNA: TGTGCCAGCAGTGACTTCGGGCAGCGGAAAAGAAACACCATATATTTT
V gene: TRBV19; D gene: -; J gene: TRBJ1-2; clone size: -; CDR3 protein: CASRIADGLGGYTF; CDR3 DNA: TGTGCCAGTAGGATCGCGGACGGGCTTGGAGGCTACACCTTC
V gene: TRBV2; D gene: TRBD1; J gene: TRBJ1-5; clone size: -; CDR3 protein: CASSEYPGQGNQPQHF; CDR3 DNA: TGTGCCAGCAGTGAATACCCGGGACAGGGAAATCAGCCCCAGCATTTT
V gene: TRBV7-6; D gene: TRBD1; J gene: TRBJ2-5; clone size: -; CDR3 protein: CASSWGQGDGETQYF; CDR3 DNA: TGTGCCAGCAGCTGGGGACAGGGGGATGGAGAGACCCAGTACTTC
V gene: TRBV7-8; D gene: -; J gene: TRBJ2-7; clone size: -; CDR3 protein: CASSLMGLGFSYEQYF; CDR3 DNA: TGTGCCAGCAGCTTAATGGGATTAGGGTTCTCCTACGAGCAGTACTTC
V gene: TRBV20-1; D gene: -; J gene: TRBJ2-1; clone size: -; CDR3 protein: CSAKSNEQFF; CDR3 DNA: TGCAGTGCTAAGTCCAATGAGCAGTTCTTC
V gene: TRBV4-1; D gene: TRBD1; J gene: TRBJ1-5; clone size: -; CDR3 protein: CASSHKGQGDQPQHF; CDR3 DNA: TGCGCCAGCAGCCATAAAGGACAGGGAGATCAGCCCCAGCATTTT
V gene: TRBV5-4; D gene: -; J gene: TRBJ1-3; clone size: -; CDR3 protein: CASKRDTTSGNTIYF; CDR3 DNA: TGTGCCAGCAAACGGGACACCACCTCTGGAAACACCATATATTTT
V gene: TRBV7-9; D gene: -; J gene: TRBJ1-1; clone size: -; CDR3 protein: CASSLGPGAFF; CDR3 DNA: TGTGCCAGCAGCTTAGGGCCGGGAGCTTTCTTT
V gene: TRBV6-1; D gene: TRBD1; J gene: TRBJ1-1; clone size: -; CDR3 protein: CASSEPGQSTEAFF; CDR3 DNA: TGTGCCAGCAGTGAACCGGGACAGTCCACTGAAGCTTTCTTT
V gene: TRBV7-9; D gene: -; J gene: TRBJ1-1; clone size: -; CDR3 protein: CASSLGLYLEAFF; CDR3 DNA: TGTGCCAGCAGCTTGGGACTTTACCTTGAAGCTTTCTTT
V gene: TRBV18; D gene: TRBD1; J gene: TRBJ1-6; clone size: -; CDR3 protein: CASSGGTGNSPLHF; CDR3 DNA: TGTGCCAGCTCCGGTGGGACAGGAAATTCACCCCTCCACTTT
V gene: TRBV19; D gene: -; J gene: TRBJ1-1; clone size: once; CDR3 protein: CASLNWGGGTEAFF; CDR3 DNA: TGTGCCAGCCTTAACTGGGGGGGAGGCACTGAAGCTTTCTTT